Shown below are 22 T cell receptor beta chains from a single sample sequenced in a study of blood T cells in healthy people across ages (dated by TCRdb to about 2015). Library preparation was by 5' RACE. The sample was run on an Illumina HiSeq 2500. The second PCR ran for roughly 7 to 12 cycles and used a J-beta primer mix along with a sample-barcoded 5' primer. TCRdb took the public reads, trimmed them with fastp at Q25, ran MiXCR for clone calling and kept in-frame beta chains. Duplicate CDR3 protein sequences are folded into a single record with the most common DNA and genes. This sample holds about 640,000 distinct CDR3 sequences; 58% were observed only once. Clones ranked in the top ten supply roughly 34% of the sample. The sample comprised blood. The receptors come from a man aged 60 to 69 in good health.

The rearrangement uses TRBV10-3 and TRBJ2-5; 14 bases agree with TRBD2. The CDR3 extends over 18 amino acids. V dropped 3 bases and J dropped 1; count of bases not matched to a gene: 7. From germline, CDR1 is ENHRY and CDR2 SYGVKD. The CDR3 protein is CAISEIGGTSGGQETQYF. The CDR3 nucleotides read TGTGCCATCAGTGAAATCGGTGGGACTAGCGGGGGCCAAGAGACCCAGTACTTC.

The gene calls are TRBV12-3 or TRBV12-4 and TRBJ2-1; TRBD2 matches at 12 bases. Trimming removed 3 bases from V and 8 bases from J; junction bases left unmatched: 2. The length of the CDR3 is 14 residues. CDR3 amino acids: CASSFTSGGYEQFF. The CDR3 DNA reads TGTGCCAGCAGTTTCACTAGCGGGGGGTATGAGCAGTTCTTC.

The chain carries TRBV2 and TRBJ2-3; 11 nucleotides agree with TRBD1. CDR3 size: 15 residues. Germline values: CDR1 SNHLY, CDR2 FYNNEI. The V gene end was trimmed by 2 bases and the J gene end by 7 bases; junction bases not matched to a gene: 5. CDR3 DNA sequence: TGTGCCAGCAGTGAAAGGACAGGGGGCAGAAATACGCAGTATTTT. Its protein product is CASSERTGGRNTQYF.

This chain joins TRBV11-2 and TRBJ2-5; D not certain. This CDR3 has 13 residues. Germline values: CDR1 SGHAT, CDR2 FQNNGV. V gave up 4 bases and J gave up 1 base, with 7 bases separating them. The CDR3 reads CASSSSSQETQYF. The CDR3 DNA follows: TGTGCCAGCAGCTCGAGCTCCCAAGAGACCCAGTACTTC.

V is TRBV12-3 or TRBV12-4 and J is TRBJ2-1; D possibly corresponds to TRBD1 (5 bases). The germline V and J ends were trimmed by 4 bases and 10 bases, with 20 bases remaining between them. The CDR3 totals 15 residues. CDR3 in DNA: TGTGCCAGCAGTTCGCCCGGGCTCAGGGCCCACGAGCAGTTCTTC. It yields the protein CASSSPGLRAHEQFF.

This sequence joins TRBV10-2 and TRBJ2-5, with TRBD2 matching over 12 bases. Looked up from germline, CDR1 is WSHSY and CDR2 is SAAADI. V lost 5 bases to trimming and J lost 0 bases; unmatched junction nucleotides: 7. The CDR3 loop spans 17 amino acids. CDR3 sequence (DNA): TGCGCCAGCAGTCAAGGACTAGCGGGGCCCCACCAAGAGACCCAGTACTTC. This gives the protein CASSQGLAGPHQETQYF.

The chain is built from TRBV6-2 or TRBV6-3 and TRBJ2-1; TRBD2 matches at 12 bases. This CDR3 is built from 18 residues. CDR1 is MNHEY and CDR2 is SVGEGT in the germline V gene. With 4 bases clipped from V and 4 bases from J, the junction kept 11 bases outside the gene matches. CDR3 sequence: CASSSGLAGLRQYNEQFF. The CDR3 DNA reads as TGTGCCAGCAGTTCCGGACTAGCGGGATTACGGCAATACAATGAGCAGTTCTTC.

V usage is TRBV10-3 and J usage is TRBJ2-2; 8 bases agree with TRBD1. V lost 7 bases and J lost 4; bases outside the gene matches: 8. The CDR3 sequence is 15 residues long. Germline V lookup: CDR1 ENHRY, CDR2 SYGVKD. DNA of the CDR3: TGTGCCATCACCGAACAGGGGGACGGCACCGGGGAGCTGTTTTTT. It translates to CAITEQGDGTGELFF.

This clonotype was seen at least ten times. The rearrangement links TRBV7-2 to TRBJ2-6, with D uncertain. The germline gives CDR1 SGHTA, CDR2 FQGNSA. The ends were cut back, 3 bases at V and 4 bases at J, with 4 bases in the middle. The CDR3 runs to 13 residues. CDR3 in amino acids: CASSFRGANVLTF. CDR3 sequence (DNA): TGTGCCAGCAGCTTTCGGGGGGCCAACGTCCTGACTTTC. Combining the CDR3 with reference TRBV7-2 and TRBJ2-6 gives the whole variable domain GAGVSQSPSNKVTEKGKDVELRCDPISGHTALYWYRQSLGQGLEFLIYFQGNSAPDKSGLPSDRFSAERTGGSVSTLTIQRTQQEDSAVYLCASSFRGANVLTFGAGSRLTVL.

The CDR3 sequence is CASSFPDRHSGANVLTF. CDR3 sequence (DNA): TGTGCCAGCAGCTTCCCAGACAGGCACTCTGGGGCCAACGTCCTGACTTTC. The chain uses TRBV5-6 and TRBJ2-6; tentative D call: TRBD1 (6 bases). This CDR3 region has 17 residues. CDR1 and CDR2 from the germline V gene are SGHDT and YYEEEE. Trimming shortened V by 2 bases and J by 0 bases, and 12 bases separated the two germline ends.

The chain uses TRBV5-1 and TRBJ2-7, with TRBD2 matching 8 bases. The J call may be mistaken, given a closer DNA end match to TRBJ2-5. The CDR3 totals 15 residues. Per the germline V gene, CDR1 is SGHRS and CDR2 is YFSETQ. CDR3 DNA sequence: TGCGCCAGCAGCTTCAGCGGGGGCCAGGGGGAGACCCAGTACTTC. Encoded protein: CASSFSGGQGETQYF.

The chain links TRBV20-1 to TRBJ2-1; D is possibly TRBD2 (5 bases). V lost 6 bases to trimming and J lost 14 bases, with 17 bases between them. Germline CDR1 is DFQATT and CDR2 is SNEGSKA (reference sequence). The length of the CDR3 is 11 residues. DNA for the CDR3: TGCAGTGCCACCATAGCGATCCGGGAGTTCTTC. This translates into CSATIAIREFF.

This clonotype has a handful of counts. The chain uses TRBV28 and TRBJ2-5, with 7 bases that match TRBD2. With V trimmed by 6 bases and J by 1 base, 2 bases remained unmatched. Germline lookup yields CDR1 MDHEN and CDR2 SYDVKM. The CDR3 sequence is 13 residues long. CDR3 amino acids: CASRERGQETQYF. The CDR3 DNA reads as TGTGCCAGCAGAGAGCGGGGCCAAGAGACCCAGTACTTC.

The chain couples TRBV20-1 to TRBJ2-1; 10 nucleotides line up with TRBD2. Trimming at V came to 6 bases and at J to 10 bases, leaving 6 bases not matched to a gene. CDR3 size: 12 residues. Germline lookup yields CDR1 DFQATT and CDR2 SNEGSKA (reference sequence). In nucleotides, the CDR3 is TGCAGTGCAACCGGGACTAGCGCCGAGCAGTTCTTC. Encoded protein: CSATGTSAEQFF.

This clonotype was counted many times. The rearrangement joins TRBV21-1 to TRBJ1-2; the tabulated D call, TRBD1, remains unverified against the DNA. TRBV21-1 is deemed a pseudogene. The CDR3 contains 17 residues. The CDR3 DNA follows: TGTGCCAGCAGATATCGGGAGGACAGGGGCCCGGTCTATGGCTACACCTTC. Protein sequence: CASRYREDRGPVYGYTF.

The V call is TRBV25-1, the J call TRBJ2-7; maybe TRBD1 (6 bases). Per germline, CDR1 MGHDK and CDR2 SYGVNS. Trimming stripped 3 bases from V and 4 bases from J, with 13 bases between. The CDR3 has 14 residues. The CDR3 nucleotides read TGTGCCAGCAGTGAGTTGAGGACAGCTTACGAGCAGTACTTC. Amino acid sequence: CASSELRTAYEQYF.

This clonotype turned up a few times. CDR3 nucleotide sequence: TGTGCCAGCAGCCAGGAGTCGGGCTACACCTTC. Protein product: CASSQESGYTF. This chain links TRBV3-1 with TRBJ1-2; D ambiguous. Germline CDR1 reads LGHDT; CDR2 reads YNNKEL (reference sequence). The CDR3 is 11 residues long. Trimming pared 3 bases from V and 8 bases from J, leaving 7 bases between.

The J gene is TRBJ1-1, the V gene TRBV20-1; tentatively, D is TRBD1 (5 bases). The V gene's germline CDR1 is DFQATT and CDR2 SNEGSKA (reference sequence). There are 13 residues in the CDR3. The V end was cut by 4 bases, the J end by 1 base, with 10 bases between. This CDR3 is CSAIGGGNTEAFF. DNA for the CDR3: TGCAGTGCTATTGGGGGGGGGAACACTGAAGCTTTCTTT.

The rearrangement links TRBV20-1 to TRBJ1-5; D remains ambiguous. Germline assignment: CDR1 DFQATT and CDR2 SNEGSKA (reference sequence). CDR3 size: 13 residues. Trimming shortened V by 3 bases and J by 0 bases, and 6 bases separated the two germline ends. The CDR3 sequence is CSAREISNQPQHF. The CDR3 DNA sequence: TGCAGTGCTAGGGAGATTAGCAATCAGCCCCAGCATTTT.

This chain uses TRBV12-3 or TRBV12-4 with TRBJ2-2; TRBD1 is a possible D gene (5 bases). The V end was cut by 8 bases, the J end by 4 bases, with 17 bases between. The CDR3 is 15 residues long. CDR3 loop: CASHSQAGSTGELFF. The CDR3 DNA sequence: TGTGCCAGCCATTCACAGGCAGGGTCCACCGGGGAGCTGTTTTTT.

The V gene is TRBV27, the J gene TRBJ2-3; 7 bases align to TRBD1. In germline, CDR1 is MNHEY, CDR2 SMNVEV (reference sequence). The CDR3 contains 15 residues. With V trimmed by 5 bases and J by 6 bases, 11 bases remained unmatched. CDR3 sequence reads: CASSTRQGLLDTQYF. The CDR3 nucleotides are TGTGCCAGCAGTACTCGACAGGGCTTGCTTGATACGCAGTATTTT.

This clonotype was counted once. The genes are TRBV9 and TRBJ1-1, with unresolved D. Trimming took off 4 bases at V and 5 bases at J, with 15 bases between the two ends. CDR3 length equals 14 residues. CDR1 and CDR2 from the germline V gene are SGDLS and YYNGEE. In nucleotides, the CDR3 is TGTGCCAGCAGCCTAGAAAGGCCCTTTACTGAAGCTTTCTTT. Translation: CASSLERPFTEAFF.